This T cell receptor beta chain was observed in a study of STAT3 mutations in large granular lymphocyte leukemia. The overall study: Immunosuppressive therapy was given to more than half of T-LGLL patients. Study results and caveats: Treatment regimens differed across patients between samplings. Every T-cell large granular lymphocyte leukemia patient had at least one immunodominant TCR beta clonotype. After therapy, about 35% of the 18 patients switched clonotypes, all new clones STAT3 wild type.

The V and J ends lost 10 bases and 6 bases, in that order; junction bases with no gene match: 18. The CDR3 covers 16 residues. Germline values: CDR1 SGHAT, CDR2 FQNNGV. In its sample, this clone was seen a few times. The target antigen is unknown. Assay used: immunoSEQ multiplex PCR; TCRdb lists only in-frame clones, some missing. Here the sample spans over 25,000 clones, around 88% being singletons. The sequence derives from a man between 60 and 70 years old with T-cell large granular lymphocyte leukemia. Some clones in this sample may be carry-over from other donors' samples. This rearrangement joins TRBV11-2 to TRBJ1-1, with TRBD1 matching 9 bases. The sequenced sample consisted of peripheral blood mononuclear cells. Here the CDR3 reads CATTTLRDRDFPEAFF. Here the CDR3 DNA reads TGTGCCACCACAACTCTCCGGGACAGGGATTTCCCTGAAGCTTTCTTT.